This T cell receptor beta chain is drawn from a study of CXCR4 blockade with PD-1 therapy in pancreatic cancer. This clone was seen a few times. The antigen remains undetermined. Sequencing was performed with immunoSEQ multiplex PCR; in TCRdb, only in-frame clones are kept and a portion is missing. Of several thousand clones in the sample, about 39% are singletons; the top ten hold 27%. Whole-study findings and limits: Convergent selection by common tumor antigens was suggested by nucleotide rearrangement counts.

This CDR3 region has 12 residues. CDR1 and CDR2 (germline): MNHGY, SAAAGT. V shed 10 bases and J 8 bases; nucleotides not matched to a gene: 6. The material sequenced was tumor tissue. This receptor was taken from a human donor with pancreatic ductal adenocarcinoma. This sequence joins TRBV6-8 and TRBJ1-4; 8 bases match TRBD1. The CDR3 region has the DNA TGTGCCATCAGGGGGACAGGAGAAAAACTGTTTTTT. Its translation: CAIRGTGEKLFF.